This T cell receptor beta chain was sequenced in a study of OX40 agonist ivuxolimab in advanced cancers. Overall study results and limits: Also showing low normalized T-cell clonal expansion were some of the nonresponders.

A note on this clone: Antigen specificity is unknown.

Germline V gene data show CDR1 as PRHDT and CDR2 as FYEKMQ (reference sequence). The CDR3 runs 14 residues. Trimming at V came to 10 bases and at J to 0 bases, leaving 7 bases not matched to a gene. Assay: immunoSEQ multiplex PCR; the TCRdb copy retains only in-frame clones and omits some. Seen here are 70,000 or so clones, 92% observed once, and the top ten hold more than 8.5%. The receptor's source is an adult with an advanced solid tumor such as melanoma, head and neck, liver or kidney cancer. The chain recombines TRBV13 with TRBJ1-1; 8 nucleotides align to TRBD1. The starting material was CD4+ or CD8+ T cells sorted from blood, obtained in a trial of the OX40 agonist ivuxolimab. The CDR3 reads CANQDRVMNTEAFF. CDR3 sequence (DNA): TGTGCCAACCAGGACAGGGTGATGAACACTGAAGCTTTCTTT.